This T cell receptor (beta chain) appears in the sequencing data of a study of blood T cells in healthy people across ages (dated by TCRdb to about 2015). Background on the whole study: In model experiments, roughly one uniquely barcoded TCR beta cDNA molecule per two T cells was captured by template switching. The study analyzed two additional independent replicas of 1 million unique cDNA reads from the same blood draw for two donors, one aged 18 to 29 and one aged 80 or older. Age-related changes in TCR beta repertoire diversity were measured in the study by deep sequencing normalized with unique cDNA molecular identifiers. To avoid experimental bias, donors of different ages were distributed randomly across sequencing lanes. Four age groups were formed from the donors: young (average roughly 15 years), middle-aged (more than 35), aged (approximately 60) and long-lived (about 80). Beyond this particular receptor, the publication reports: Conclusive comparison of naive and antigen-experienced compartments was prevented by the profiling of bulk unsorted PBMCs. Observed TCR beta diversity per million T cells fell roughly linearly with age, and a significant reduction was already apparent by age roughly 40. Observed TCR beta diversity correlated strongly with the percentage of naive T cells measured by flow cytometry. Compared with the aged group, more naive CD4+ T cells, fewer expanded clones and increased TCR diversity were shown by the long-lived group, suggesting age selection. Estimates of total diversity based on one million sequenced T cells were considered lower bounds and underestimates. Because the CMV infection status of the donors was unknown, age-related changes in expanded clonotypes may potentially have been confounded.

For this chain, trimming is 2 bases at the V end and 7 bases at the J end, and the number of junction bases without a gene match is 14. Reading from cysteine to phenylalanine, the CDR3 counts 16 amino acids. Only CDR3 DNA remains: 48 bases, in frame from the first base. Via the germline V gene, CDR1 is LGHNA and CDR2 YSLEER. Library prep was done by 5' RACE. This sample was sequenced with an Illumina HiSeq 2500. A second roughly 7 to 11 cycle PCR used a sample-barcoded 5' primer and a J-beta primer mix. Each TCR beta cDNA molecule received a unique molecular identifier from a template-switch 5' adaptor carrying 12 random nucleotides. Each sample yielded at least 3 million CDR3-containing paired-end reads. First-strand cDNA synthesis was performed from all RNA using the Mint cDNA synthesis kit, with priming by a TRBC-specific oligonucleotide. Following uracil-DNA glycosylase treatment, a first 18-cycle PCR with universal primers M1SS and BC2_uni_R was performed on all cDNA. From the authors' description of their analysis: Each sample was normalized by randomly selecting 1 million high-quality reads, each carrying a distinct molecular identifier. Instead of being binned into consensus sequences, reads with shared molecular identifiers were discarded. MiTCR, set to a Q25 quality threshold and the strictest error-elimination algorithm, was used for CDR3 identification, clonotype clustering and error correction. A nonparametric unseen species model with Euler transformation was used to estimate a lower bound on total TCR beta diversity. TCRdb handled the public reads itself, with Q25 trimming in fastp and clone calling in MiXCR, and kept productive beta chains. CDR3 protein sequences are deduplicated, and each keeps its most common genes and DNA. The V and J calls reflect TCRdb's pipeline rather than the authors' work. The sample yields 2 million or so distinct CDR3 sequences; just under 50% were counted once. The leading ten clones occupy more than 2% of the sample.

Systemically healthy Caucasian individuals from Russia, over 30 in total and aged about 6 to 100 years, were included as donors. About 9.1 milliliters of peripheral blood were collected from each donor into EDTA-treated Vacutainer tubes. Ficoll-Paque density-gradient centrifugation was used to isolate PBMCs, with at least 6.5 million per sample. Trizol reagent was used to extract total RNA from the PBMCs, yielding at least 6 micrograms per sample. The percentages of naive CD45RAhigh/CD27high T cells were determined by flow cytometry on a PBMC aliquot from every donor. Turning to this clonotype: Its antigen is currently not known. The sample holds no much larger clone one base away, and base qualities are not on file.

The sample consisted of blood. This sequence uses TRBV4-3 and TRBJ2-7, and 7 bases in between align with TRBD1. This sequence was found in a woman aged 40 to 50 in good health. The bases are TGCGCCAGCAGCCAACATGGACAGGCTTTCAACGGTGAGCAGTACTTC. It encodes CASSQHGQAFNGEQYF.